This is a list of T cell receptor beta chains from one sample in a study of radiotherapy plus CTLA-4 blockade in lung cancer. This table comes from immunoSEQ multiplex PCR, and its TCRdb copy is limited to in-frame clones, with some not included. The repertoire includes around 56,000 clones, more than 60% of them detected once, and around 16% sits in the top ten. Source: peripheral blood, taken from a patient treated with radiotherapy plus ipilimumab. All receptors come from a human donor with non-small cell lung cancer who had a complete response to radiotherapy plus ipilimumab. CDR3s include the opening cysteine and the closing phenylalanine or tryptophan. A D gene is named only where the DNA matches it firmly. Part of the rows lack a size; the others show once, few, many or a class for expanded clones.

v_call: TRBV30
clone_size: .
d_call: .
j_call: TRBJ1-6
cdr3_length: 15
cdr3_nt: TGTGCCTGGAGGAAGGGACAAAACTATAATTCACCCCTCCACTTT
cdr3_aa: CAWRKGQNYNSPLHF

v_call: TRBV5-1
clone_size: .
d_call: .
j_call: TRBJ2-3
cdr3_length: 14
cdr3_nt: TGCGCCAGCAGCTTGGAACAGCCCTGGGATACGCAGTATTTT
cdr3_aa: CASSLEQPWDTQYF

v_call: TRBV19
clone_size: .
d_call: .
j_call: TRBJ1-1
cdr3_length: 14
cdr3_nt: TGTGCCAGTAGTATGACGGCCAGGGGAACTGAAGCTTTCTTT
cdr3_aa: CASSMTARGTEAFF

v_call: TRBV7-9
clone_size: .
d_call: .
j_call: TRBJ2-3
cdr3_length: 14
cdr3_nt: TGTGCCAGCTCCCACAGTGGTAGCACAGATACGCAGTATTTT
cdr3_aa: CASSHSGSTDTQYF

v_call: TRBV11-2
clone_size: .
d_call: .
j_call: TRBJ2-1
cdr3_length: 11
cdr3_nt: TGTGCCAGCAGCTTTAGCGATGAGCAGTTCTTC
cdr3_aa: CASSFSDEQFF

v_call: TRBV10-2
clone_size: once
d_call: TRBD1
j_call: TRBJ1-1
cdr3_length: 12
cdr3_nt: TGCGCCAGCAGTGGACAGGGCACTGAAGCTTTCTTT
cdr3_aa: CASSGQGTEAFF

v_call: TRBV4-1
clone_size: .
d_call: .
j_call: TRBJ2-2
cdr3_length: 15
cdr3_nt: TGCGCCAGCAGCGAAACGACTAGGATGACCGGGGAGCTGTTTTTT
cdr3_aa: CASSETTRMTGELFF

v_call: TRBV30
clone_size: .
d_call: TRBD1
j_call: TRBJ1-1
cdr3_length: 14
cdr3_nt: TGTGCCTGGAGTAGGGGACAGGGTGATACTGAAGCTTTCTTT
cdr3_aa: CAWSRGQGDTEAFF

v_call: TRBV5-1
clone_size: .
d_call: TRBD1
j_call: TRBJ2-1
cdr3_length: 17
cdr3_nt: TGCGCCAGCAGCTTGGGAGGGGACAGGGTATGGTACAATGAGCAGTTCTTC
cdr3_aa: CASSLGGDRVWYNEQFF

v_call: TRBV5-6
clone_size: .
d_call: .
j_call: TRBJ1-2
cdr3_length: 13
cdr3_nt: TGTGCCAGCAGCTATACGGGGATGGATGGCTACACCTTC
cdr3_aa: CASSYTGMDGYTF

v_call: TRBV7-2
clone_size: .
d_call: TRBD2
j_call: TRBJ2-1
cdr3_length: 14
cdr3_nt: TGTGCCAGCAGCCCCCGAGTTAGCGGGGGAGAGCAGTTCTTC
cdr3_aa: CASSPRVSGGEQFF

v_call: TRBV19
clone_size: .
d_call: .
j_call: TRBJ2-4
cdr3_length: 16
cdr3_nt: TGTGCCAGTAGTAGGAGGAGGACTCTAGCCAAAAACATTCAGTACTTC
cdr3_aa: CASSRRRTLAKNIQYF

v_call: TRBV4-3
clone_size: .
d_call: .
j_call: TRBJ2-7
cdr3_length: 16
cdr3_nt: TGCGCCAGCAGCCAAGATTGGGCTTCAAGCTCCTACGAGCAGTACTTC
cdr3_aa: CASSQDWASSSYEQYF

v_call: TRBV4-1
clone_size: .
d_call: .
j_call: TRBJ2-5
cdr3_length: 14
cdr3_nt: TGCGCCAGCAGTAGACAGATGGTTCAAGAGACCCAGTACTTC
cdr3_aa: CASSRQMVQETQYF

v_call: TRBV9
clone_size: .
d_call: .
j_call: TRBJ1-6
cdr3_length: 16
cdr3_nt: TGTGCCAGCAGCGTAGTTTCAACCTTCGGTAATTCACCCCTCCACTTT
cdr3_aa: CASSVVSTFGNSPLHF

v_call: TRBV4-1
clone_size: .
d_call: TRBD2
j_call: TRBJ2-1
cdr3_length: 18
cdr3_nt: TGCGCCAGCAGCCTTAGAACCGGGACTAGCGCGAAGGACAATGAGCAGTTCTTC
cdr3_aa: CASSLRTGTSAKDNEQFF

v_call: TRBV27
clone_size: .
d_call: TRBD1
j_call: TRBJ2-2
cdr3_length: 14
cdr3_nt: TGTGCCAGCACCAGACAGGGTGGAACCGGGGAGCTGTTTTTT
cdr3_aa: CASTRQGGTGELFF

v_call: TRBV6-1
clone_size: .
d_call: TRBD2
j_call: TRBJ2-7
cdr3_length: 16
cdr3_nt: TGTGCCAGCAGTGGGGGTTCCGGGACTAGCGCCTACGAGCAGTACTTC
cdr3_aa: CASSGGSGTSAYEQYF

v_call: TRBV28
clone_size: .
d_call: .
j_call: TRBJ1-5
cdr3_length: 20
cdr3_nt: TGTGCCAGCACCCGACTTACCGGGACAAGCGTAGTAGTAAGCAATCAGCCCCAGCATTTT
cdr3_aa: CASTRLTGTSVVVSNQPQHF

v_call: TRBV10-2
clone_size: few
d_call: TRBD1
j_call: TRBJ2-3
cdr3_length: 14
cdr3_nt: TGCGCCAGCAGTGTACAGGGGGGCCCCGATACGCAGTATTTT
cdr3_aa: CASSVQGGPDTQYF

v_call: TRBV7-7
clone_size: few
d_call: TRBD2
j_call: TRBJ2-2
cdr3_length: 16
cdr3_nt: TGTGCTAGCAGCTTGGGGGGGACTAGCGGTTCCGGGGAGCTGTTTTTT
cdr3_aa: CASSLGGTSGSGELFF

v_call: TRBV7-8
clone_size: .
d_call: TRBD1
j_call: TRBJ2-3
cdr3_length: 14
cdr3_nt: TGTGCCAGCAGCTTAGACCCACAGGGGGATACGCAGTATTTT
cdr3_aa: CASSLDPQGDTQYF

v_call: TRBV4-1
clone_size: .
d_call: .
j_call: TRBJ2-3
cdr3_length: 16
cdr3_nt: TGCGCCAGCAGCCAAGTACTAGGCGGCCGCACAGATACGCAGTATTTT
cdr3_aa: CASSQVLGGRTDTQYF

v_call: TRBV5-1
clone_size: few
d_call: .
j_call: TRBJ1-2
cdr3_length: 15
cdr3_nt: TGCGCCAGCAGCCCGACGACAGTCCCAAACTATGGCTACACCTTC
cdr3_aa: CASSPTTVPNYGYTF

v_call: TRBV7-2
clone_size: .
d_call: TRBD1
j_call: TRBJ1-4
cdr3_length: 13
cdr3_nt: TGTGCCAGCAGCTTCCCCGGGACAGGGGTACTGTTTTTT
cdr3_aa: CASSFPGTGVLFF

v_call: TRBV5-4
clone_size: .
d_call: .
j_call: TRBJ2-2
cdr3_length: 14
cdr3_nt: TGTGCCAGCAGCTTGGCTTCCTACACCGGGGAGCTGTTTTTT
cdr3_aa: CASSLASYTGELFF

v_call: TRBV14
clone_size: medium-sized
d_call: .
j_call: TRBJ1-4
cdr3_length: 17
cdr3_nt: TGTGCCAGCAGTCAAGAGGGAGGGGTCGTAACTAATGAAAAACTGTTTTTT
cdr3_aa: CASSQEGGVVTNEKLFF

v_call: TRBV7-2
clone_size: few
d_call: TRBD1
j_call: TRBJ2-5
cdr3_length: 14
cdr3_nt: TGTGCCAGCAGCTTCCCGACAGGGGCAGAGACCCAGTACTTC
cdr3_aa: CASSFPTGAETQYF

v_call: TRBV19
clone_size: .
d_call: TRBD2
j_call: TRBJ2-2
cdr3_length: 15
cdr3_nt: TGTGCCAGTAACTCACTAGCGCGCTACACCGGGGAGCTGTTTTTT
cdr3_aa: CASNSLARYTGELFF

v_call: TRBV30
clone_size: once
d_call: .
j_call: TRBJ1-6
cdr3_length: 17
cdr3_nt: TGTGCCTGGAGTGTATCCGGCAGGGTAAACTATAATTCACCCCTCCACTTT
cdr3_aa: CAWSVSGRVNYNSPLHF

v_call: TRBV27
clone_size: .
d_call: .
j_call: TRBJ2-2
cdr3_length: 15
cdr3_nt: TGTGCCACCAGGCCCGGGACAACCCTCACCGGGGAGCTGTTTTTT
cdr3_aa: CATRPGTTLTGELFF

v_call: TRBV7-2
clone_size: .
d_call: TRBD2
j_call: TRBJ2-2
cdr3_length: 19
cdr3_nt: TGTGCCAGCAGCTTCCCGATTCTAGCGGGAGGGCCTTGGACCGGGGAGCTGTTTTTT
cdr3_aa: CASSFPILAGGPWTGELFF

v_call: TRBV14
clone_size: .
d_call: .
j_call: TRBJ2-2
cdr3_length: 18
cdr3_nt: TGTGCCAGCAGCCAAGATAAGTCGGGACACTTGAACACCGGGGAGCTGTTTTTT
cdr3_aa: CASSQDKSGHLNTGELFF

v_call: TRBV5-6
clone_size: once
d_call: .
j_call: TRBJ1-2
cdr3_length: 14
cdr3_nt: TGTGCCAGCAGACCACGGGGGGGAGGCTATGGCTACACCTTC
cdr3_aa: CASRPRGGGYGYTF

v_call: TRBV15
clone_size: .
d_call: TRBD1
j_call: TRBJ2-7
cdr3_length: 14
cdr3_nt: TGTGCCACCAGCAGAGGGGGACAGACTTACGAGCAGTACTTC
cdr3_aa: CATSRGGQTYEQYF

v_call: TRBV7-2
clone_size: .
d_call: .
j_call: TRBJ1-2
cdr3_length: 17
cdr3_nt: TGTGCCAGCAGCCGTCAGTTTCCCGGGACACCCTACTATGGCTACACCTTC
cdr3_aa: CASSRQFPGTPYYGYTF

v_call: TRBV18
clone_size: few
d_call: TRBD1
j_call: TRBJ1-4
cdr3_length: 14
cdr3_nt: TGTGCCAGCTCACCAGGGACAGGGCGGGAAAAACTGTTTTTT
cdr3_aa: CASSPGTGREKLFF

v_call: TRBV15
clone_size: .
d_call: .
j_call: TRBJ2-1
cdr3_length: 11
cdr3_nt: TGTGCCACCAGCAGACGGAGTGAGCAGTTCTTC
cdr3_aa: CATSRRSEQFF

v_call: TRBV19
clone_size: .
d_call: .
j_call: TRBJ2-5
cdr3_length: 14
cdr3_nt: TGTGCCAGTAGTATGACACTTTACCAAGAGACCCAGTACTTC
cdr3_aa: CASSMTLYQETQYF

v_call: TRBV7-2
clone_size: .
d_call: TRBD2
j_call: TRBJ2-3
cdr3_length: 14
cdr3_nt: TGTGCCAGCCAAGTTTTAGCGGGGGGGCCCACGCAGTATTTT
cdr3_aa: CASQVLAGGPTQYF

v_call: TRBV6-5
clone_size: .
d_call: TRBD2
j_call: TRBJ2-3
cdr3_length: 16
cdr3_nt: TGTGCCAGCAGTTACTCCGGGGGGGGCGTGACAGATACGCAGTATTTT
cdr3_aa: CASSYSGGGVTDTQYF

v_call: TRBV7-8
clone_size: few
d_call: TRBD2
j_call: TRBJ2-1
cdr3_length: 16
cdr3_nt: TGTGCCAGCAGCTACCCCGGGACTAGCGGTTACAATGAGCAGTTCTTC
cdr3_aa: CASSYPGTSGYNEQFF

v_call: TRBV4-3
clone_size: few
d_call: TRBD2
j_call: TRBJ2-3
cdr3_length: 17
cdr3_nt: TGCGCCAGCAGCCAGGAACCGGGACTAGCGGCCACAGATACGCAGTATTTT
cdr3_aa: CASSQEPGLAATDTQYF

v_call: TRBV7-2
clone_size: .
d_call: .
j_call: TRBJ2-1
cdr3_length: 12
cdr3_nt: TGTGCCAGCAGCGTACAGGTCAATGAGCAGTTCTTC
cdr3_aa: CASSVQVNEQFF

v_call: TRBV11-2
clone_size: .
d_call: .
j_call: TRBJ2-2
cdr3_length: 13
cdr3_nt: TGTGCCAGCCAGCAGGCCAGAGCCGGGGAGCTGTTTTTT
cdr3_aa: CASQQARAGELFF

v_call: TRBV12-1
clone_size: .
d_call: .
j_call: TRBJ1-5
cdr3_length: 15
cdr3_nt: TGTGCCAGCAGCTTTAGCACAGGGAGTTATCAGCCCCAGCATTTT
cdr3_aa: CASSFSTGSYQPQHF

v_call: TRBV7-9
clone_size: once
d_call: .
j_call: TRBJ1-2
cdr3_length: 14
cdr3_nt: TGTGCCAGCAGCCTTGAGCGGGGGGCAGGTGGCTACACCTTC
cdr3_aa: CASSLERGAGGYTF

v_call: TRBV6-4
clone_size: .
d_call: TRBD2
j_call: TRBJ2-3
cdr3_length: 16
cdr3_nt: TGTGCCAGCACCCTTTCTAGCGGGGCCCCGACAGATACGCAGTATTTT
cdr3_aa: CASTLSSGAPTDTQYF

v_call: TRBV11-3
clone_size: .
d_call: TRBD1
j_call: TRBJ2-5
cdr3_length: 16
cdr3_nt: TGTGCCAGCAGTATTTATTGGGACAGGGGGCGTGAGACCCAGTACTTC
cdr3_aa: CASSIYWDRGRETQYF

v_call: TRBV5-1
clone_size: .
d_call: TRBD2
j_call: TRBJ2-5
cdr3_length: 16
cdr3_nt: TGCGCCAGCAGCTCGTCTAGCGGGAGTTCAACAGAGACCCAGTACTTC
cdr3_aa: CASSSSSGSSTETQYF

v_call: TRBV9
clone_size: .
d_call: .
j_call: TRBJ1-2
cdr3_length: 16
cdr3_nt: TGTGCCAGCAGCGTAGGAGGAATCAGGGGATCTGGAGGCTACACCTTC
cdr3_aa: CASSVGGIRGSGGYTF

v_call: TRBV2
clone_size: .
d_call: .
j_call: TRBJ2-1
cdr3_length: 15
cdr3_nt: TGTGCCAGCAGTAAGAGGAGATTAAGAAGCAATGAGCAGTTCTTC
cdr3_aa: CASSKRRLRSNEQFF

v_call: TRBV28
clone_size: .
d_call: .
j_call: TRBJ1-2
cdr3_length: 14
cdr3_nt: TGTGCCAGCAGCCACAGGGTCAAGGACTATGGCTACACCTTC
cdr3_aa: CASSHRVKDYGYTF

v_call: TRBV19
clone_size: .
d_call: .
j_call: TRBJ2-3
cdr3_length: 15
cdr3_nt: TGTGCCAGTAGTATAGGGCAGTTGAGGTCAGATACGCAGTATTTT
cdr3_aa: CASSIGQLRSDTQYF

v_call: TRBV7-8
clone_size: .
d_call: TRBD2
j_call: TRBJ2-5
cdr3_length: 16
cdr3_nt: TGTGCCAGCAGCTTAGTATCCGGGGGGGCGGGAAAGACCCAGTACTTC
cdr3_aa: CASSLVSGGAGKTQYF

v_call: TRBV20-1
clone_size: .
d_call: .
j_call: TRBJ1-2
cdr3_length: 11
cdr3_nt: TGCAGTGCTGGACAGAACTATGGCTACACCTTC
cdr3_aa: CSAGQNYGYTF

v_call: TRBV19
clone_size: few
d_call: .
j_call: TRBJ1-5
cdr3_length: 12
cdr3_nt: TGTGCCAGTACCGGGGGAAATCAGCCCCAGCATTTT
cdr3_aa: CASTGGNQPQHF

v_call: TRBV7-9
clone_size: .
d_call: TRBD1
j_call: TRBJ1-6
cdr3_length: 15
cdr3_nt: TGTGCCAGCAGCCGGTCGGTCACAGGGGGTTCACCCCTCCACTTT
cdr3_aa: CASSRSVTGGSPLHF

v_call: TRBV25-1
clone_size: .
d_call: TRBD1
j_call: TRBJ2-2
cdr3_length: 15
cdr3_nt: TGTGCCAGCAGTCCGGGACAGGCATCCACCGGGGAGCTGTTTTTT
cdr3_aa: CASSPGQASTGELFF

v_call: TRBV19
clone_size: .
d_call: .
j_call: TRBJ1-4
cdr3_length: 8
cdr3_nt: TGTGCCAGCCAAGGGGGGTTTTTT
cdr3_aa: CASQGGFF